These 29 T cell receptor beta chains share one sample of origin, sequenced in a study of T cells after posttransplantation cyclophosphamide. Method: immunoSEQ multiplex PCR; TCRdb's copy keeps in-frame clones and lacks some. The sample has a few thousand clones, about 79% seen once. Treatment was busulfan-fludarabine conditioning, a marrow graft, and cyclophosphamide on days +3 and +4. The sequencing used CD4+ T cells sorted from blood, collected 350 to 390 days after allogeneic stem cell transplant with posttransplant cyclophosphamide. The receptors shown here come from a male patient aged 50 or older who received an allogeneic stem cell transplant from a related donor and was CMV-positive. Some T cells may have originated in the graft donor.

The chain carries TRBV2 and TRBJ1-1; D unresolved. V gave up 8 bases and J gave up 1 base, with 8 bases separating them. The CDR3 loop spans 12 amino acids. The V gene's germline CDR1 is SNHLY and CDR2 FYNNEI. CDR3 coding DNA: TGTGCCAGCCTGACACCGAACACTGAAGCTTTCTTT. Translating it yields CASLTPNTEAFF.

The chain has TRBV29-1 and TRBJ2-7; 10 nucleotides match TRBD1. This CDR3 spans 12 amino acids. Per the germline V gene, CDR1 is SQVTM and CDR2 is ANQGSEA. CDR3: CRGGTGDYEQYF. DNA for the CDR3: TGCAGGGGCGGGACAGGGGATTACGAGCAGTACTTC.

This clone was counted a few times. The chain recombines TRBV6-4 with TRBJ2-1, with a tentative D call TRBD1 (6 bases). The length of the CDR3 is 15 residues. With 2 bases removed from V and 0 bases from J, the gap between germline ends came to 8 bases. Germline CDR1 reads MRHNA; CDR2 reads SNTAGT. The CDR3: CASSDTDSSYNEQFF. CDR3 nucleotide sequence: TGTGCCAGCAGTGACACGGACAGCTCCTACAATGAGCAGTTCTTC.

The V call is TRBV2, the J call TRBJ2-3; 10 bases are shared with TRBD2. The length of the CDR3 is 15 residues. Germline V gene data show CDR1 as SNHLY and CDR2 as FYNNEI. Losses at the gene ends were 6 bases for V and 1 base for J; bases not matched to a gene: 4. The CDR3 DNA sequence: TGTGCCAGCAGCACCGGGACTAGCGGCACAGATACGCAGTATTTT. Protein: CASSTGTSGTDTQYF.

The V call is TRBV27, the J call TRBJ2-1; 11 nucleotides match TRBD2. This CDR3 has 16 amino acids. J was trimmed by 9 bases and V by 7 bases; bases with no gene match: 14. Germline V gene data show CDR1 as MNHEY and CDR2 as SMNVEV (reference sequence). The CDR3 DNA sequence: TGTGCCAGCAAGCCAAGGGTAGCGGGAGGGCCGAGTGAGCAGTTCTTC. This encodes CASKPRVAGGPSEQFF.

The chain combines TRBV9 with TRBJ1-4; no clear D. The CDR3 spans 13 residues. Per germline, CDR1 SGDLS and CDR2 YYNGEE. Trimming took 0 bases from V and 4 from J, leaving 4 bases between them. CDR3 region: CASSVGVNEKLFF. For the CDR3, the DNA is TGTGCCAGCAGCGTAGGAGTTAATGAAAAACTGTTTTTT.

The rearrangement links TRBV14 to TRBJ2-6; a weak D match, TRBD1 (6 bases). Germline V CDR1 and CDR2: SGHDN, FVKESK. V lost 1 base to trimming and J lost 1 base, with 11 bases between them. CDR3 length equals 17 residues. CDR3 in amino acids: CASSQGQGFSGANVLTF. The CDR3 bases are TGTGCCAGCAGCCAAGGCCAGGGGTTTTCTGGGGCCAACGTCCTGACTTTC.

This chain connects TRBV19 to TRBJ1-5; the match to TRBD1 covers 7 bases. The ends lost 4 bases at V and 7 bases at J; junction bases unmatched: 7. This CDR3 contains 14 residues. Germline assignment: CDR1 LNHDA and CDR2 SQIVND (reference sequence). The CDR3 is CASSTRQGGQPQHF. The CDR3 DNA sequence: TGTGCCAGTAGTACTCGACAGGGAGGACAGCCCCAGCATTTT.

This sequence joins TRBV4-3 and TRBJ1-2; possibly TRBD1 for D (6 bases). The CDR3 spans 14 residues. Germline V gene data show CDR1 as LGHNA and CDR2 as YSLEER. Trimming cost V 4 bases and J 5 bases, with 14 bases left between them. CDR3 amino acids: CASSLRGARYGYTF. The CDR3 DNA follows: TGCGCCAGCAGCCTGCGGGGGGCGCGGTATGGCTACACCTTC.

This clone was detected a few times. The chain couples TRBV6-1 to TRBJ1-5, with a weak D call TRBD1 (5 bases). Germline values: CDR1 MNHNS, CDR2 SASEGT. V was pared by 3 bases and J by 3 bases, with 9 bases between. The CDR3 loop spans 14 amino acids. CDR3 protein: CASSDSGFNQPQHF. The DNA of the CDR3 is TGTGCCAGCAGTGATTCAGGGTTCAATCAGCCCCAGCATTTT.

This clone has more than one count but fewer than ten. V gene TRBV29-1 combines with J gene TRBJ2-5; D might be TRBD1 (5 bases). Trimming cost V 6 bases and J 4 bases, with 12 bases left between them. This CDR3 comprises 12 residues. Per the germline V gene, CDR1 is SQVTM and CDR2 is ANQGSEA. CDR3 in amino acids: CSVDTSGETQYF. DNA of the CDR3: TGCAGCGTGGACACCTCTGGAGAGACCCAGTACTTC.

This chain uses TRBV19 with TRBJ2-3, with D perhaps TRBD1 (5 bases). The CDR3 runs to 15 residues. V was cut by 7 bases and J by 2 bases, with 16 bases left in between. Germline assignment: CDR1 LNHDA and CDR2 SQIVND (reference sequence). In nucleotides, the CDR3 is TGTGCCAGTAAAGATAGGCAGGGTACCACAGATACGCAGTATTTT. Translating it yields CASKDRQGTTDTQYF.

The chain recombines TRBV28 with TRBJ1-5; tentative D call: TRBD1 (6 bases). Trimming took off 3 bases at V and 7 bases at J, with 13 bases between the two ends. CDR1 is MDHEN, CDR2 SYDVKM, per germline. This CDR3 region has 14 residues. CDR3 nucleotide sequence: TGTGCCAGCAGTTTGTACAGGGTTGGGCAGCCCCAGCATTTT. It translates to CASSLYRVGQPQHF.

The chain carries TRBV2 and TRBJ1-2; D gene unclear. Per germline, CDR1 SNHLY and CDR2 FYNNEI. The CDR3 is 12 amino acids. V shed 8 bases and J shed 8 bases, with 15 bases lying between them. The CDR3: CASHTGIGGYTF. The CDR3 DNA reads as TGTGCCAGCCACACGGGTATCGGGGGCTACACCTTC.

V gene TRBV21-1 combines with J gene TRBJ2-2; the table's D gene call, TRBD2, was not cross checked with the DNA. TRBV21-1 is a recognized pseudogene. This CDR3 is 14 amino acids long. The CDR3 DNA reads as TGTGCCAGCAGCACCCCTTCGGGGACCGGGGAGCTGTTTTTT. It codes for CASSTPSGTGELFF.

CDR3 sequence: CASRWAGRYGELFF. The CDR3 bases are TGTGCCAGCCGTTGGGCAGGCCGATACGGGGAGCTGTTTTTT. The chain is built from TRBV6-5 and TRBJ2-2; D gene uncertain. Trimming left V 8 bases short and J 7 bases short, with 17 bases between. Germline values: CDR1 MNHEY, CDR2 SVGAGI. The CDR3 is 14 residues long.

This clone has a handful of counts. V usage is TRBV9 and J usage is TRBJ2-3, with D tentatively TRBD2 (6 bases). V was cut by 5 bases and J by 3 bases, with 13 bases left in between. Germline CDR1 and CDR2: SGDLS and YYNGEE. The CDR3 sequence is 14 residues long. The CDR3 DNA reads as TGTGCCAGCAGGCCGGCGGGGAATACAGATACGCAGTATTTT. This encodes CASRPAGNTDTQYF.

The chain uses TRBV2 and TRBJ1-2; D unclear. Trimming stripped 3 bases from V and 2 bases from J, with 4 bases between. The CDR3 has 12 residues. CDR1 is SNHLY, CDR2 FYNNEI, per germline. The CDR3 loop is CASSERNYGYTF. CDR3 nucleotides: TGTGCCAGCAGTGAGAGGAACTATGGCTACACCTTC.

This clone was recorded a few times. This chain joins TRBV9 and TRBJ1-1, with D possibly matching TRBD1 (5 bases). The germline V gene has CDR1 SGDLS and CDR2 YYNGEE. The length of the CDR3 is 17 residues. The germline V and J ends were trimmed by 1 base and 5 bases, with 21 bases remaining between them. CDR3 bases: TGTGCCAGCAGCGTATTTTCCGCAGGATGGGAGGGGACTGAAGCTTTCTTT. Its protein is CASSVFSAGWEGTEAFF.

V usage is TRBV10-1 and J usage is TRBJ2-1; 7 bases align to TRBD2. The CDR3 consists of 16 residues. V gave up 8 bases and J gave up 1 base; unmatched junction bases: 11. The germline CDR1 and CDR2 sequences are WNHNN and SYGVQD (reference sequence). CDR3 sequence reads: CASGGGSQRSYNEQFF. The CDR3 DNA reads TGCGCCAGCGGGGGGGGGAGCCAGCGGTCCTACAATGAGCAGTTCTTC.

This clone was observed a few times. The chain joins TRBV7-8 to TRBJ2-5; D not certain. Trimming shortened V by 0 bases and J by 5 bases, and 7 bases separated the two germline ends. The CDR3 runs to 13 residues. Germline CDR1 SGHVS, CDR2 FQNEAQ. Here the CDR3 DNA reads TGTGCCAGCAGCTTAGCGGCTTCCGAGACCCAGTACTTC. This translates into CASSLAASETQYF.

About this clone itself: Sequence at one end of the junction differs from germline and may be a read error. This sample also contains other DNA sequences that code for the same CDR3. J is TRBJ1-2 and V is TRBV6-5; D unresolved. The germline CDR1 and CDR2 sequences are MNHEY and SVGAGI. The CDR3 consists of 16 residues. Here the CDR3 DNA reads TGTGCTAGCAGTTACTCGAAACGCGGATCTAACTATGGCTACACCTTC. Translating gives CASSYSKRGSNYGYTF.

The chain employs TRBV7-2 and TRBJ2-1, with 9 nucleotides matching TRBD1. The CDR3 spans 13 residues. Germline trimming cut 6 bases from V and 3 bases from J; bases unmatched to any gene: 0. CDR1 SGHTA and CDR2 FQGNSA come from the germline V gene. CDR3 sequence: CASRTGGYNEQFF. DNA of the CDR3: TGTGCCAGCAGGACAGGGGGCTACAATGAGCAGTTCTTC. The complete variable domain, with remaining parts taken from reference TRBV7-2 and TRBJ2-1, reads GAGVSQSPSNKVTEKGKDVELRCDPISGHTALYWYRQSLGQGLEFLIYFQGNSAPDKSGLPSDRFSAERTGGSVSTLTIQRTQQEDSAVYLCASRTGGYNEQFFGPGTRLTVL.

The rearrangement uses TRBV7-9 and TRBJ2-5, with D possibly TRBD1 on 5 matching bases. Germline CDR1 and CDR2: SEHNR and FQNEAQ (reference sequence). CDR3 length: 15 residues. The V and J ends lost 1 base and 0 bases respectively, with 9 bases between them. CDR3 protein: CASSLGGRDQETQYF. CDR3 DNA: TGTGCCAGCAGCTTAGGCGGCAGGGACCAAGAGACCCAGTACTTC.

V and J are TRBV15 and TRBJ2-3, with 10 bases that match TRBD2. This CDR3 region has 17 residues. Losses at the gene ends were 4 bases for V and 6 bases for J; bases not matched to a gene: 13. Germline values: CDR1 LNHNV, CDR2 YYDKDF (reference sequence). The DNA of the CDR3 is TGTGCCACCAGCAAAGACGGGACTAGCGCCCGTAGGGATACGCAGTATTTT. It translates to CATSKDGTSARRDTQYF.

The chain is built from TRBV4-1 and TRBJ2-7, with 12 bases aligning to TRBD2. The germline CDR1 and CDR2 sequences are MGHRA and YSYEKL. The CDR3 loop spans 21 amino acids. The ends lost 2 bases at V and 2 bases at J; junction bases unmatched: 19. CDR3 sequence reads: CASSQRGRTSGATRGPYEQYF. The CDR3 DNA is TGCGCCAGCAGCCAAAGAGGCAGGACTAGCGGGGCCACCAGAGGCCCCTACGAGCAGTACTTC.

The V gene is TRBV7-2, the J gene TRBJ2-1, with D perhaps matching TRBD1 (5 bases). Trimming removed 2 bases at V and 7 bases at J, with 15 bases between. This CDR3 spans 15 amino acids. Germline CDR1 reads SGHTA; CDR2 reads FQGNSA. The CDR3 region is CASSLSRAGRNEQFF. The CDR3 region has the DNA TGTGCCAGCAGCTTATCTAGGGCAGGGCGGAATGAGCAGTTCTTC.

The genes are TRBV2 and TRBJ2-7, with a possible D match to TRBD1 (6 bases). V lost 3 bases and J 3 bases, leaving 27 bases between the germline ends. The germline CDR1 and CDR2 sequences are SNHLY and FYNNEI. The CDR3 spans 19 residues. Here the CDR3 reads CASSDRRTVRTVKSYEQYF. Here the CDR3 DNA reads TGTGCCAGCAGTGATCGGAGGACAGTTCGGACAGTGAAGAGCTACGAGCAGTACTTC.

V gene TRBV6-6 combines with J gene TRBJ1-1, with D hard to call. V was clipped by 1 base and J by 8 bases, with 5 bases between them. This CDR3 spans 11 amino acids. The germline V gene has CDR1 MNHNY and CDR2 SVGAGI (reference sequence). This CDR3 reads CASSYFGEAFF. Written as DNA, the CDR3 is TGTGCCAGCAGTTACTTCGGGGAAGCTTTCTTT.